This TCR beta chain was sequenced during a study of blood T cell repertoires in COVID-19. Study-level information: COVID-19 samples collected from the United States, Italy and Spain covered acute and convalescent phases.

TCRdb keeps only in-frame clones here, not all; method: immunoSEQ multiplex PCR. The table has approximately 300,000 clones, approximately 82% seen once; the top ten hold roughly 1.2%. This CDR3 region has 17 residues. Looked up from germline, CDR1 is SGHRS and CDR2 is YFSETQ. V gave up 4 bases and J gave up 3 bases; unmatched junction bases: 5. The source material was peripheral blood. V is TRBV5-1 and J is TRBJ2-1, with 15 bases identical to TRBD2. The sequence derives from a woman aged 50 to 60 with acute or convalescent COVID-19. This CDR3 is CASSGGLAGGNYNEQFF. CDR3 DNA sequence: TGCGCCAGCAGCGGCGGACTAGCGGGGGGGAACTACAATGAGCAGTTCTTC.